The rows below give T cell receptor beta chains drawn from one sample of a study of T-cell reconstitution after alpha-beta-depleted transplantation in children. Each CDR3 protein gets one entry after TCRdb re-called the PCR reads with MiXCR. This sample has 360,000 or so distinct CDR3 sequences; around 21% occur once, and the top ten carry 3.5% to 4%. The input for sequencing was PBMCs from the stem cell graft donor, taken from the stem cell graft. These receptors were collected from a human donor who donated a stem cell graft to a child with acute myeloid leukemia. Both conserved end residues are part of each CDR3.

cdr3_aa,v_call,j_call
CASSDTSYEQYF,TRBV25-1,TRBJ2-7
CASIPTGTQLQGPLYEQYF,TRBV27,TRBJ2-7
CSSPGQLSLYFSYNEQFF,TRBV20-1,TRBJ2-1
CASNRDRANIQYF,TRBV28,TRBJ2-4
CASSSIGQGENIQYF,TRBV28,TRBJ2-4
CASSDRGFNQPQHF,TRBV2,TRBJ1-5
CASSKGTSGNEQFF,TRBV19,TRBJ2-1
CSASGQAPWVYNEQFF,TRBV20-1,TRBJ2-1
CASRLAPVAARSEQFF,TRBV5-1,TRBJ2-1
CASQPGGLAANEQFF,TRBV7-9,TRBJ2-1
CASISSTGELFF,TRBV28,TRBJ2-2
CASSRYVSSYNEQFF,TRBV18,TRBJ2-1
CASSQGDRGFYEQYF,TRBV7-9,TRBJ2-7
CSAVRSSGLKNIQYF,TRBV20-1,TRBJ2-4
CSVALSGAYNEQFF,TRBV29-1,TRBJ2-1
CSASDVLAYGYTF,TRBV20-1,TRBJ1-2
CASSLRENQPQHF,TRBV27,TRBJ1-5
CAISAWSGHSYEQYF,TRBV10-3,TRBJ2-7
CSVGLAGDEQFF,TRBV20-1,TRBJ2-1
CASKRDFYQETQYF,TRBV7-6,TRBJ2-5
CASSLVESRETQYF,TRBV12-3/TRBV12-4,TRBJ2-5
CSVEEAGPLYGYTF,TRBV29-1,TRBJ1-2
CAISTGTEQYF,TRBV10-3,TRBJ2-7
CASSLGQKGAEAFF,TRBV12-3/TRBV12-4,TRBJ1-1
CSVKTGEETQYF,TRBV29-1,TRBJ2-5
CSARDHSRSVYNEQFF,TRBV20-1,TRBJ2-1
CASSSWDREATEAFF,TRBV12-3/TRBV12-4,TRBJ1-1
CASSNREKSYEQYF,TRBV2,TRBJ2-7
CASSPRPPRSVLYNEQFF,TRBV4-1,TRBJ2-1
CSVLTSGRYNEQFF,TRBV29-1,TRBJ2-1
CSASPQGSSYNEQFF,TRBV20-1,TRBJ2-1
CASSYDSSGSQTQYF,TRBV6-5,TRBJ2-5
CASSLGRQYEETQYF,TRBV12-3/TRBV12-4,TRBJ2-5
CASSSGGANEQYF,TRBV27,TRBJ2-7
CASSSPRLGAPDTQYF,TRBV27,TRBJ2-3
CASSQDWGLGGEQFF,TRBV4-2,TRBJ2-1
CSVDSGMGYTF,TRBV29-1,TRBJ1-2
CSAPDRLNTEAFF,TRBV20-1,TRBJ1-1
CASSSVAGPTKNIQYF,TRBV27,TRBJ2-4
CASSFPESYEQYF,TRBV5-1,TRBJ2-7
CAIRGLNNEQFF,TRBV10-3,TRBJ2-1
CASSEASGTSSYEQYF,TRBV25-1,TRBJ2-7
CASSPRGQRETQYF,TRBV6-2/TRBV6-3,TRBJ2-5
CSARRDSYEQYF,TRBV20-1,TRBJ2-7
CSAVRESTHNEQFF,TRBV20-1,TRBJ2-1
CASSLDRVKQYF,TRBV12-3/TRBV12-4,TRBJ2-7
CASSLVGGGANVLTF,TRBV7-3,TRBJ2-6
CASSVPSGRAINEQFF,TRBV9,TRBJ2-1
CASSLDTARGVDTQYF,TRBV7-6,TRBJ2-3
CATSDVTSGSVTQYF,TRBV24-1,TRBJ2-3
CAIGKRGLAGTNTGELFF,TRBV10-3,TRBJ2-2
CASSLSGTGGLSSYEQYF,TRBV28,TRBJ2-7
CASSLGGGGRSHEQYF,TRBV7-9,TRBJ2-7
CASSPEGREQYF,TRBV18,TRBJ2-7
CATSPGQGINEQFF,TRBV24-1,TRBJ2-1
CASSPLSSGNTIYF,TRBV11-2,TRBJ1-3
CASRSPDRAYEQYF,TRBV28,TRBJ2-7
CSVGRELNTEAFF,TRBV29-1,TRBJ1-1